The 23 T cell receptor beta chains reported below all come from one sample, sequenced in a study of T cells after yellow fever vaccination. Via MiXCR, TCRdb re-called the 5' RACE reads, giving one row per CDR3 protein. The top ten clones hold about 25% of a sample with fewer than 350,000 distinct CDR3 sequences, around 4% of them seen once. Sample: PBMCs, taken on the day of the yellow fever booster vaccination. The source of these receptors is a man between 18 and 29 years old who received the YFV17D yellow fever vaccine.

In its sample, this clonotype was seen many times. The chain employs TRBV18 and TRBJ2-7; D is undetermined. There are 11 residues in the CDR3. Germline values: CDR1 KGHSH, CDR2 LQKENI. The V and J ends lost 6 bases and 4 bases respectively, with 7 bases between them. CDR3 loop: CASSEEYEQYF. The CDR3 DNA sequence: TGTGCCAGCTCTGAGGAGTACGAGCAGTACTTC. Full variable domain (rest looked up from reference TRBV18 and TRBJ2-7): NAGVMQNPRHLVRRRGQEARLRCSPMKGHSHVYWYRQLPEEGLKFMVYLQKENIIDESGMPKERFSAEFPKEGPSILRIQQVVRGDSAAYFCASSEEYEQYFGPGTRLTVT.

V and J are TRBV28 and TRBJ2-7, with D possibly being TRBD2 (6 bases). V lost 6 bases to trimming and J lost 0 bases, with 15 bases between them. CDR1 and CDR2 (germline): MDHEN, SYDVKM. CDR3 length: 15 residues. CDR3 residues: CASSAPGVSSYEQYV. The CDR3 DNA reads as TGTGCCAGCAGCGCCCCGGGGGTAAGCTCCTACGAGCAGTACGTC.

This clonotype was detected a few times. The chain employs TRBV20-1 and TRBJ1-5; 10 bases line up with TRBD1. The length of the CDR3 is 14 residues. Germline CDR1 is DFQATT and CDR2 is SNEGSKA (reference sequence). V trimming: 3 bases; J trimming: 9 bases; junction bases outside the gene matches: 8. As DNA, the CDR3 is TGCAGTGCTAGTTGGGACAGGGGTGCTCGGCCCCAGCATTTT. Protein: CSASWDRGARPQHF.

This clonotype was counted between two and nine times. CDR3 coding DNA: TGTGCCAGCAGCTTAGTACTAGCGGGGACTCGCACAGATACGCAGTATTTT. Protein product: CASSLVLAGTRTDTQYF. The chain has TRBV7-2 and TRBJ2-3; 10 nucleotides match TRBD2. Germline V gives CDR1 SGHTA, CDR2 FQGNSA. V gave up 1 base and J gave up 1 base; unmatched junction bases: 5. This CDR3 comprises 17 residues.

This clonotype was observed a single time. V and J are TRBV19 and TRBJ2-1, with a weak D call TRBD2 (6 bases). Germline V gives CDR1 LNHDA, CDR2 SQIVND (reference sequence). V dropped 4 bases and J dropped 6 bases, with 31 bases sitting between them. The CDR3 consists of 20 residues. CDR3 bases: TGTGCCAGTAGTACGACCCTCTCAGCGGGTCACTCCCGAGGACTCAATGAGCAGTTCTTC. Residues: CASSTTLSAGHSRGLNEQFF.

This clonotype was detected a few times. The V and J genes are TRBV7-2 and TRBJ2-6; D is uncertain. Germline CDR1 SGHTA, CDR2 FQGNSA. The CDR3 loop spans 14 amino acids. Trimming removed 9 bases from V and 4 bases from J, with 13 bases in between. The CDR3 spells CASSVTSGANVLTF. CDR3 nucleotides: TGTGCCAGTTCAGTTACCTCCGGGGCCAACGTCCTGACTTTC.

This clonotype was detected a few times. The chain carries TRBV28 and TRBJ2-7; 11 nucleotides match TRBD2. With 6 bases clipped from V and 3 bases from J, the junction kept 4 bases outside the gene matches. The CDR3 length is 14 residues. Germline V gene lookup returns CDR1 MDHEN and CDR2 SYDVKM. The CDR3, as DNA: TGTGCCAGCAGCCTACTAGCGGGGGTCTACGAGCAGTACTTC. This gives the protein CASSLLAGVYEQYF. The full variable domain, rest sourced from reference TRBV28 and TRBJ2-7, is DVKVTQSSRYLVKRTGEKVFLECVQDMDHENMFWYRQDPGLGLRLIYFSYDVKMKEKGDIPEGYSVSREKKERFSLILESASTNQTSMYLCASSLLAGVYEQYFGPGTRLTVT.

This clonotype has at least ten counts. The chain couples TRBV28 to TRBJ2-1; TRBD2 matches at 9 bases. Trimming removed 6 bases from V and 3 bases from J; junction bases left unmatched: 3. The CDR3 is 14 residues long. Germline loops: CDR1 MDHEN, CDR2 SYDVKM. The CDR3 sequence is CASSLTSGYNEQFF. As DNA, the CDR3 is TGTGCCAGCAGCCTGACTAGCGGCTACAATGAGCAGTTCTTC.

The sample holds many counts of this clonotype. The CDR3 here is CSANGGGLEHEQFF. The CDR3 bases are TGCAGTGCGAACGGGGGGGGCCTGGAGCATGAGCAGTTCTTC. The chain carries TRBV20-1 and TRBJ2-1; 8 nucleotides line up with TRBD2. Germline trimming cut 6 bases from V and 8 bases from J; bases unmatched to any gene: 12. The CDR3 loop spans 14 amino acids. Germline-derived CDR1 and CDR2 are DFQATT and SNEGSKA (reference sequence).

CDR3 sequence: CASSSTPGLAVSTDTQYF. The CDR3 region has the DNA TGTGCCAGCAGCAGTACACCGGGACTAGCGGTTAGCACAGATACGCAGTATTTT. V usage is TRBV12-3 or TRBV12-4 and J usage is TRBJ2-3; 11 bases map to TRBD2. The CDR3 length is 18 residues. With V trimmed by 6 bases and J by 0 bases, 11 bases remained unmatched.

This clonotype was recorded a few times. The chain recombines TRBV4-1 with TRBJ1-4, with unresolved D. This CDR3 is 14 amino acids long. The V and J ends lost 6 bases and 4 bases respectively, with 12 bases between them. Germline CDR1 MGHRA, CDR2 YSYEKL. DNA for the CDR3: TGCGCCAGCAGATTCCAGGATATTAATGAAAAACTGTTTTTT. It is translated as CASRFQDINEKLFF.

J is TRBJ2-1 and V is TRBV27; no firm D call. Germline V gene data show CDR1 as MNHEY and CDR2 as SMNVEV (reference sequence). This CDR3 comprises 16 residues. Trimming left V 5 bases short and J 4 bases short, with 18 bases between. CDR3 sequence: CASSARRDNLYNEQFF. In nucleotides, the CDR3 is TGTGCCAGCAGTGCCCGGAGAGACAATCTGTACAATGAGCAGTTCTTC.

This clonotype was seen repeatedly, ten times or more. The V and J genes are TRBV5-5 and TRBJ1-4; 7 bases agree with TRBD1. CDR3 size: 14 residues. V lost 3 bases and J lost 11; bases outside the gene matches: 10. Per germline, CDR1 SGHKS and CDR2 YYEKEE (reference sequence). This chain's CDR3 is CASSWDSQGVKLFF. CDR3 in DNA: TGTGCCAGCAGCTGGGACAGTCAAGGCGTTAAACTGTTTTTT.

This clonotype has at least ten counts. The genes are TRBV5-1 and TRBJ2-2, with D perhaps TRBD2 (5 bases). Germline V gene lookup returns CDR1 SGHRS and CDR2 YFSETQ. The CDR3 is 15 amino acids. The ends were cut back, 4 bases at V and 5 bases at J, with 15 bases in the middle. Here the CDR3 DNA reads TGCGCCAGCAGCCTCTCGAGGAGGACGACCGGGGAGCTGTTTTTT. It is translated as CASSLSRRTTGELFF.

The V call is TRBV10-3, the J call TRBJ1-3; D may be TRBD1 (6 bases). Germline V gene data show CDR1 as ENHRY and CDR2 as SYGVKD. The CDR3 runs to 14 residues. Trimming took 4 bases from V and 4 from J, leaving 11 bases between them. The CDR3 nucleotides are TGTGCCATCAGTGTCCCAGGGGACGGAAACACCATATATTTT. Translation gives CAISVPGDGNTIYF.

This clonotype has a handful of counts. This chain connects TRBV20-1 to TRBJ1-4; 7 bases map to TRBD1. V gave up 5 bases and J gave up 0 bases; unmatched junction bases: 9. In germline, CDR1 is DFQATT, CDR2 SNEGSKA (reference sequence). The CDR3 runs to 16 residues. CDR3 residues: CSASTGMGATNEKLFF. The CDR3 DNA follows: TGCAGTGCTTCGACAGGGATGGGGGCAACTAATGAAAAACTGTTTTTT.

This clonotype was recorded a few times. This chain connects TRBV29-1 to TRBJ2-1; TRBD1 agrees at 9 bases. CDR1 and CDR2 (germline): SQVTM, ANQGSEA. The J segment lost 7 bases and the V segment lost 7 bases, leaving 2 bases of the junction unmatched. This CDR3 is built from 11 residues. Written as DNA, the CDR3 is TGCAGCGGGGGACAGGGTAATGAGCAGTTCTTC. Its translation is CSGGQGNEQFF.

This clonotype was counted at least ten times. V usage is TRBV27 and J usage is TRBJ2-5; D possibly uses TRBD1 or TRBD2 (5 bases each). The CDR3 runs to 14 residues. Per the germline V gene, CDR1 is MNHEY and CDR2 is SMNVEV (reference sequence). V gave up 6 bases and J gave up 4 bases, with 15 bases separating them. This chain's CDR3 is CASRLAGAGETQYF. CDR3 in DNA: TGTGCCAGCAGATTGGCCGGGGCCGGAGAGACCCAGTACTTC.

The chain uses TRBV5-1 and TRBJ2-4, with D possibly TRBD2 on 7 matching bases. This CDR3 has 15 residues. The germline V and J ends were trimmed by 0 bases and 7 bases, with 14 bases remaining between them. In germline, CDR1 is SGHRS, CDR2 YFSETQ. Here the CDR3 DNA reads TGCGCCAGCAGCTTGGACCCACAGGGAGGGAACATTCAGTACTTC. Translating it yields CASSLDPQGGNIQYF.

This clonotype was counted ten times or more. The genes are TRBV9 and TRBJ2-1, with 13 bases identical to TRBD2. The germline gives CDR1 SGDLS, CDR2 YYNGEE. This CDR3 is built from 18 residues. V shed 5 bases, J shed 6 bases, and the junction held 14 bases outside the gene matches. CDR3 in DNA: TGTGCCAGCAGAGAGGGACTAGCGGGACTAATTAGGCCCAATGAGCAGTTCTTC. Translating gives CASREGLAGLIRPNEQFF.

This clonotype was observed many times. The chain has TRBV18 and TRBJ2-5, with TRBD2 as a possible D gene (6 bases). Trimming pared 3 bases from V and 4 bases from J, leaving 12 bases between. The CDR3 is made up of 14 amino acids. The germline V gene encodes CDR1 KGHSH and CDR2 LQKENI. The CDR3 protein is CASSPAGGIETQYF. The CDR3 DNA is TGTGCCAGCTCACCGGCTGGGGGGATAGAGACCCAGTACTTC.

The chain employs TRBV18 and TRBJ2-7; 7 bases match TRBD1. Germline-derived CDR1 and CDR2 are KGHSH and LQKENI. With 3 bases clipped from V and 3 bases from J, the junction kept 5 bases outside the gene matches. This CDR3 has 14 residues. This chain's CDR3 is CASSPRDSHYEQYF. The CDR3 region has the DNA TGTGCCAGCTCACCTCGGGACAGTCACTACGAGCAGTACTTC.

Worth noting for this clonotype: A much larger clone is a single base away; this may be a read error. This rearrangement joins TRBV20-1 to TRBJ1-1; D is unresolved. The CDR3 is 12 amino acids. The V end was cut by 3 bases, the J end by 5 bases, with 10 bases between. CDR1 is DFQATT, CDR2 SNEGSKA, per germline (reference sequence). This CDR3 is CSASLVDTEAFF. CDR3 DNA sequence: TGCAGTGCTAGTCTGGTGGATACTGAAGCTTTCTTT.